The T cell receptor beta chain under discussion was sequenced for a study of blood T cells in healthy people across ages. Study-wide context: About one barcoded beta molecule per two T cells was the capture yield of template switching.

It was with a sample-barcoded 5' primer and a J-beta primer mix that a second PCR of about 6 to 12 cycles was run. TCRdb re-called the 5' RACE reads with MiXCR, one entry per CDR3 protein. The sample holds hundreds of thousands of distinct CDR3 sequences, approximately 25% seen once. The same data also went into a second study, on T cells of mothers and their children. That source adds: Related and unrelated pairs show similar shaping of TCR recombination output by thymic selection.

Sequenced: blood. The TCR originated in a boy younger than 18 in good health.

The CDR3 DNA reads as TGTGCCACCTCCTGGGTTCTAAAAGAGACCCAGTACTTC. Translated, it gives CATSWVLKETQYF. The chain joins TRBV3-1 to TRBJ2-5; D call uncertain. The CDR3 is made up of 13 amino acids. V gave up 10 bases and J gave up 3 bases, with 15 bases separating them. Germline assignment: CDR1 LGHDT and CDR2 YNNKEL (reference sequence).